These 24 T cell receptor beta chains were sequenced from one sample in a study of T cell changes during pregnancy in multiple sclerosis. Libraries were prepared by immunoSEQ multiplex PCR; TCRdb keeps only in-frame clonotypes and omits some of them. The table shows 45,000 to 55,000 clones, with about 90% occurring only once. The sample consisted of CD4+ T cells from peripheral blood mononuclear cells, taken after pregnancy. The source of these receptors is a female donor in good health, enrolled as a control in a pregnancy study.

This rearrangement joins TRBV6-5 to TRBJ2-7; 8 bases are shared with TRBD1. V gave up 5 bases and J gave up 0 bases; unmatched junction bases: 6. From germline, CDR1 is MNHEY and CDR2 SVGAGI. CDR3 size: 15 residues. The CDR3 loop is CASSRRGPLSYEQYF. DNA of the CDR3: TGTGCCAGCAGTCGCAGGGGGCCCCTCTCCTACGAGCAGTACTTC.

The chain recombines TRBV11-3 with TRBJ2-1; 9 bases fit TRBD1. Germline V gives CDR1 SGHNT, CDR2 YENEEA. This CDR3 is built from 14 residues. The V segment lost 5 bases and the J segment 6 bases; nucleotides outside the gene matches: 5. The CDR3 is CASSLGQGSNEQFF. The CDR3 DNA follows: TGTGCCAGCAGCCTCGGACAGGGGAGCAATGAGCAGTTCTTC.

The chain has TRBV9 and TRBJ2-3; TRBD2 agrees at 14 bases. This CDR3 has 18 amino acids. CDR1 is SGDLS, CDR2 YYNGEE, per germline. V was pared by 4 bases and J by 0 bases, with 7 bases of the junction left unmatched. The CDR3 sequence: CASSSGTSGGISTDTQYF. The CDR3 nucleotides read TGTGCCAGCAGCTCCGGGACTAGCGGGGGCATTAGCACAGATACGCAGTATTTT.

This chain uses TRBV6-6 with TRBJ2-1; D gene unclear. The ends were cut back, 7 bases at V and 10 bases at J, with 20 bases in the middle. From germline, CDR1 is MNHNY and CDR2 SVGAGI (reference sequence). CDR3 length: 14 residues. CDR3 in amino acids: CASKVVAAQAEQFF. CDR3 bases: TGTGCCAGCAAGGTCGTGGCAGCCCAGGCGGAGCAGTTCTTC.

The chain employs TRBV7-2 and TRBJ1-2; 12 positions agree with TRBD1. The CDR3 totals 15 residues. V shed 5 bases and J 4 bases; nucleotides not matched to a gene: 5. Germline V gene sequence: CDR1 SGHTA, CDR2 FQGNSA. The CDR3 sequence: CASSPGTGGSYGYTF. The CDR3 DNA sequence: TGTGCCAGCAGCCCTGGGACAGGGGGCAGCTATGGCTACACCTTC.

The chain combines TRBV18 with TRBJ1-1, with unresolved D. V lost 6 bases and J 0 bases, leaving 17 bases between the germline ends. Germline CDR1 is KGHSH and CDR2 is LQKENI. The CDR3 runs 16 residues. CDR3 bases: TGTGCCAGCTCTGCCACGCCCAGGCCCATGAACACTGAAGCTTTCTTT. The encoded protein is CASSATPRPMNTEAFF. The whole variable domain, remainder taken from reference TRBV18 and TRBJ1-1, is NAGVMQNPRHLVRRRGQEARLRCSPMKGHSHVYWYRQLPEEGLKFMVYLQKENIIDESGMPKERFSAEFPKEGPSILRIQQVVRGDSAAYFCASSATPRPMNTEAFFGQGTRLTVV.

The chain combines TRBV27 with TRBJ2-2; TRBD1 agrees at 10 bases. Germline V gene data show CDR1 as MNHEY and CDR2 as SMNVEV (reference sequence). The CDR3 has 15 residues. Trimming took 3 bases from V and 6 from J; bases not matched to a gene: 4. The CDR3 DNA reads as TGTGCCAGCAGTTTCCCGGGGACAGGGGCCGGGGAGCTGTTTTTT. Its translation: CASSFPGTGAGELFF.

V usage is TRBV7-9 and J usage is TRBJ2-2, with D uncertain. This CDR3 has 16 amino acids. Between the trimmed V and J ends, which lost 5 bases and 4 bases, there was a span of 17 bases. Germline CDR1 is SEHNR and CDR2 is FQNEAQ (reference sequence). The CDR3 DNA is TGTGCCAGCAGCCCGTATCTGATTTCAGGCACCGGGGAGCTGTTTTTT. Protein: CASSPYLISGTGELFF.

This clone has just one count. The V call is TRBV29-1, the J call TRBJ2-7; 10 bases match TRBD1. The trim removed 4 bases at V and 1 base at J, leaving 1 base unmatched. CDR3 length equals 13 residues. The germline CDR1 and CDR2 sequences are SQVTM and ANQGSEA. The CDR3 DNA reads TGCAGCGTTGCGGGACAGGGGTCCTACGAGCAGTACTTC. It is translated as CSVAGQGSYEQYF.

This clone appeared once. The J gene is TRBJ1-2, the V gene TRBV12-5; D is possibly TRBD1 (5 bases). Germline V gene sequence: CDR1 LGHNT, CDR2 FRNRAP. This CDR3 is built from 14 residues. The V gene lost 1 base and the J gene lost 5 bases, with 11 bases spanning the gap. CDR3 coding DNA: TGTGCTAGTGGTTTGGCCGGGGGGGGGTATGGCTACACCTTC. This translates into CASGLAGGGYGYTF.

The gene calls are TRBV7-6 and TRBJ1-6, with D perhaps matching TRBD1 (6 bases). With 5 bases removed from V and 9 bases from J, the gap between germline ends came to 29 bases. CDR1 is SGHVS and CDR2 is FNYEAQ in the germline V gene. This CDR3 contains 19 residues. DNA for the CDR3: TGTGCCAGCAGCACGCGACAGCTCAGGGGCTTTGGGGGTGGTTCACCCCTCCACTTT. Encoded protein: CASSTRQLRGFGGGSPLHF.

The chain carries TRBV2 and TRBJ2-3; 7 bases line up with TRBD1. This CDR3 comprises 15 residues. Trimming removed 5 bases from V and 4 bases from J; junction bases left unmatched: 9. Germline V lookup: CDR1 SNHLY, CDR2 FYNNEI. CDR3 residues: CASSSGQAQADTQYF. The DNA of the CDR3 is TGTGCCAGCAGTTCCGGACAGGCCCAGGCAGATACGCAGTATTTT.

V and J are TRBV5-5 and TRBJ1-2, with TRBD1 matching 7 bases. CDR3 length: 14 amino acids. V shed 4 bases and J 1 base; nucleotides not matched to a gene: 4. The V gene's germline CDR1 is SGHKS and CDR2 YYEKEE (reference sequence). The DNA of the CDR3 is TGTGCCAGCAGCAGCGACAGGGTTAACTATGGCTACACCTTC. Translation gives CASSSDRVNYGYTF.

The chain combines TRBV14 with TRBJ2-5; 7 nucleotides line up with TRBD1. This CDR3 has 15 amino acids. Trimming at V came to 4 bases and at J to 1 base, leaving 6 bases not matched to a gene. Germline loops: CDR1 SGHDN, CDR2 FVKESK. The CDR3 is CASSPGTVSQETQYF. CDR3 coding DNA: TGTGCCAGCAGCCCCGGGACAGTAAGCCAAGAGACCCAGTACTTC. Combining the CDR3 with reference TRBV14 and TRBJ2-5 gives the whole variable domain EAGVTQFPSHSVIEKGQTVTLRCDPISGHDNLYWYRRVMGKEIKFLLHFVKESKQDESGMPNNRFLAERTGGTYSTLKVQPAELEDSGVYFCASSPGTVSQETQYFGPGTRLLVL.

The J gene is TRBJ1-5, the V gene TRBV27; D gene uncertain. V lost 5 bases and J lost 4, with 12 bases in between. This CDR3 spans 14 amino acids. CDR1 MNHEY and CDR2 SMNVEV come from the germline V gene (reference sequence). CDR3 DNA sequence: TGTGCCAGCAGTCCTTCCGGTCCTAATCAGCCCCAGCATTTT. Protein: CASSPSGPNQPQHF.

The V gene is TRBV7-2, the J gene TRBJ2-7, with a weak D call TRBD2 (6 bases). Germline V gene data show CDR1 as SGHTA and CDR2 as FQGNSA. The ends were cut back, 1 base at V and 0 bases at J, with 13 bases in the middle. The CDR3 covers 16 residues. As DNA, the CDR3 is TGTGCCAGCAGCTTAGAAGGAGGGCCGAGCTCCTACGAGCAGTACTTC. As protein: CASSLEGGPSSYEQYF.

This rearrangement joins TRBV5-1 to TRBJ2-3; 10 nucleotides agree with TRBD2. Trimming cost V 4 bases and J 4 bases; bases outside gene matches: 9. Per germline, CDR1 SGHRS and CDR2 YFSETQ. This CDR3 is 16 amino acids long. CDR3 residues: CASSNLAGGRADTQYF. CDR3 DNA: TGCGCCAGCAGCAACTTAGCGGGGGGAAGGGCAGATACGCAGTATTTT.

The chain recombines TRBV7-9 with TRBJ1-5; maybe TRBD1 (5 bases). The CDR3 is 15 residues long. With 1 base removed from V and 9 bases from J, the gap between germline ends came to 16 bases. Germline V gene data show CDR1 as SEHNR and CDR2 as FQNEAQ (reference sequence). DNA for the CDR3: TGTGCCAGCAGCTTAGTCTCTGGCAGGGAAGGGCCCCAGCATTTT. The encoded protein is CASSLVSGREGPQHF.

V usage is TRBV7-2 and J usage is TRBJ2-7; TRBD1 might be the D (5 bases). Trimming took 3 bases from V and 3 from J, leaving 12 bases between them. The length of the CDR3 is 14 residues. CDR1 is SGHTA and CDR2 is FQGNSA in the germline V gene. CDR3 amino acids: CASSLQGMSYEQYF. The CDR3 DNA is TGTGCCAGCAGCTTGCAGGGTATGAGCTACGAGCAGTACTTC.

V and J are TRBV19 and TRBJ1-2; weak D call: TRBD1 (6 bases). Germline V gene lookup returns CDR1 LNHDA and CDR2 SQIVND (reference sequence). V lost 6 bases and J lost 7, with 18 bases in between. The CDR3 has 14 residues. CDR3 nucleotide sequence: TGTGCCAGTAGCTGGGGGCGGGTACAGCGTGGCTACACCTTC. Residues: CASSWGRVQRGYTF.

This CDR3 is CASSLELAGGRETQYF. As DNA, the CDR3 is TGCGCCAGCAGCTTGGAGCTAGCGGGCGGGAGGGAGACCCAGTACTTC. The chain is built from TRBV5-1 and TRBJ2-5; the match to TRBD2 covers 8 bases. Losses at the gene ends were 0 bases for V and 5 bases for J; bases not matched to a gene: 9. CDR1 is SGHRS and CDR2 is YFSETQ in the germline V gene. The CDR3 runs 16 residues. The whole variable domain, remainder taken from reference TRBV5-1 and TRBJ2-5, is KAGVTQTPRYLIKTRGQQVTLSCSPISGHRSVSWYQQTPGQGLQFLFEYFSETQRNKGNFPGRFSGRQFSNSRSEMNVSTLELGDSALYLCASSLELAGGRETQYFGPGTRLLVL.

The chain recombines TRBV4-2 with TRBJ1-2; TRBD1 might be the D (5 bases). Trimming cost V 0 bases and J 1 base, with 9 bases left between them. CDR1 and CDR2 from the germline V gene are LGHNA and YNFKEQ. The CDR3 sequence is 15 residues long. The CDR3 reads CASSQEQALNYGYTF. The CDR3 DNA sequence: TGTGCCAGCAGCCAAGAACAGGCGCTTAACTATGGCTACACCTTC.

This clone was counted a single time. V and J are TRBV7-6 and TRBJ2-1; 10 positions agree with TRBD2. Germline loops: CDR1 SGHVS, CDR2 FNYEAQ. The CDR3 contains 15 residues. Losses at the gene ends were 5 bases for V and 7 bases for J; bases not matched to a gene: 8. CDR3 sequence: CASSVSGGAWNEQFF. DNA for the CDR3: TGTGCCAGCAGCGTGAGCGGGGGGGCCTGGAATGAGCAGTTCTTC.

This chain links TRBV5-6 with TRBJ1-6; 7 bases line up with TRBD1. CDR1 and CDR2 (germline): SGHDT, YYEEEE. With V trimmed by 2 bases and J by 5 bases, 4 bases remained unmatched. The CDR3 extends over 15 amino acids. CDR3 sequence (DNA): TGTGCCAGCAGCTTAACTACAGGGGATAATTCACCCCTCCACTTT. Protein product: CASSLTTGDNSPLHF.